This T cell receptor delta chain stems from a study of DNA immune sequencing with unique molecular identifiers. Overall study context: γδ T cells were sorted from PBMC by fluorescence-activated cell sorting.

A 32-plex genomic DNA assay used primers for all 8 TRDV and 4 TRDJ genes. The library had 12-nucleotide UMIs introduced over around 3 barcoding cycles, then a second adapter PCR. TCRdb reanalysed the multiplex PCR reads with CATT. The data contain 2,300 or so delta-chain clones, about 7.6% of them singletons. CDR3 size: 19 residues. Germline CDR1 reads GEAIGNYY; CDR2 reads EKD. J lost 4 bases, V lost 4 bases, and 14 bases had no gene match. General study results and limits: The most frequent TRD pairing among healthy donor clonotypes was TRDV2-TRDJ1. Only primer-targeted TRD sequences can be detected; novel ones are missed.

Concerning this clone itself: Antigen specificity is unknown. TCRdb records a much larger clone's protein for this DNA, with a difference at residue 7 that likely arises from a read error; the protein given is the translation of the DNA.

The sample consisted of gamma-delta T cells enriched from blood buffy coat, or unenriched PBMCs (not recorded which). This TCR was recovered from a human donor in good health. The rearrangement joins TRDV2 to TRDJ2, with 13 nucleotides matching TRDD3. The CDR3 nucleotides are TGTGCCTGTGATCAACTTAGCGGTACTGGGGGATACGCGACAGCACAACTCTTCTTT. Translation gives CACDQLSGTGGYATAQLFF.